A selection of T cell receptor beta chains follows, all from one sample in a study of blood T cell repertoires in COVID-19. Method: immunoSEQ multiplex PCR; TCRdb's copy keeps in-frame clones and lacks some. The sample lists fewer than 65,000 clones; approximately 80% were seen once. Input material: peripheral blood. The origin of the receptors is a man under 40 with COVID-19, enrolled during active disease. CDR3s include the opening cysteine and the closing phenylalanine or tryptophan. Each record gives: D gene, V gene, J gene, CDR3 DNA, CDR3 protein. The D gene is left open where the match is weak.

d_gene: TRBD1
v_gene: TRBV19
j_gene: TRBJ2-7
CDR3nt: TGTGCCAGTAGTCCCGGGACAGCCGGCTACGAGCAGTACTTC
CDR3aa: CASSPGTAGYEQYF

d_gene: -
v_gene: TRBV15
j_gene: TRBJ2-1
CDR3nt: TGTGCCACCGGATCAGACTCGCTAGAGCAGTTCTTC
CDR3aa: CATGSDSLEQFF

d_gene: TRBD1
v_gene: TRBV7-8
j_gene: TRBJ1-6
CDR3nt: TGTGCCAGCAGCTTTGTACAGGGGGCCACTTCACCCCTCCACTTT
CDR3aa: CASSFVQGATSPLHF

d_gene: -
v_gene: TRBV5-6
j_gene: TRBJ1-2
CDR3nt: TGTGCCAGCAGTGACCCCGGGAGTCGTAGTGGCTACACCTTC
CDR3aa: CASSDPGSRSGYTF

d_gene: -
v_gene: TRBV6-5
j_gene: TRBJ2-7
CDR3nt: TGTGCCAGCAGTTCCGACAGCCTCTCCTACGAGCAGTACTTC
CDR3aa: CASSSDSLSYEQYF

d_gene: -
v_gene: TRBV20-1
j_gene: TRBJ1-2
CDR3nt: TGCAGTGCTAGGACAGGTCGGGGCTACACCTTC
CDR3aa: CSARTGRGYTF

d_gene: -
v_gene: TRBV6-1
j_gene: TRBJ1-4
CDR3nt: TGTGCCAGCAGTGATGTTTGGCTTAAAGAAAAACTGTTTTTT
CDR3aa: CASSDVWLKEKLFF

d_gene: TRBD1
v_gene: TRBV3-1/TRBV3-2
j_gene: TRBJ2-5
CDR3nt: TGTGCCAGCAGCCGTCGGGGACAGGGGACCCGAGAGGCCCAGTACTTC
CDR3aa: CASSRRGQGTREAQYF

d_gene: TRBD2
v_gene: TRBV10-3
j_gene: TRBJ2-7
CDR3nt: TGTGCCATCAGCGGGGGACTAGATCCTAACGAGCAGTACTTC
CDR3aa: CAISGGLDPNEQYF

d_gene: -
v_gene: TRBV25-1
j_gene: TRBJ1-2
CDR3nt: TGTGCCAGCAGTAGAGGTAACTATGGCTACACCTTC
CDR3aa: CASSRGNYGYTF